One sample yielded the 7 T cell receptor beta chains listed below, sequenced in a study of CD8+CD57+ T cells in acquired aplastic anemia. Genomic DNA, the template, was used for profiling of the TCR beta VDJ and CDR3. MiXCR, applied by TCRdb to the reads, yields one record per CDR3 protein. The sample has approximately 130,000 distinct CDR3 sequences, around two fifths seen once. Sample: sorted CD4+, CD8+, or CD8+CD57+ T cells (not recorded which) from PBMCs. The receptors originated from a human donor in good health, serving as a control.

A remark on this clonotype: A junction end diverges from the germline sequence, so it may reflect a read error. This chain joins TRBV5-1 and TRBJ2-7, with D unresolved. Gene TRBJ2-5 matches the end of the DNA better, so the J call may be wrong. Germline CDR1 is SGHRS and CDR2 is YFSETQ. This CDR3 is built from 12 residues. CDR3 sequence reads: CACSTGQETQYF. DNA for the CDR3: TGCGCCTGCAGCACGGGCCAAGAGACCCAGTACTTC.

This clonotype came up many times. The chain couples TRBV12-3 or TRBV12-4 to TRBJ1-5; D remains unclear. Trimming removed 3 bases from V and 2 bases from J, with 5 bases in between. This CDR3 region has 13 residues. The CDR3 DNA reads TGTGCCAGCAGTTTGACTCGCAATCAGCCCCAGCATTTT. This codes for CASSLTRNQPQHF.

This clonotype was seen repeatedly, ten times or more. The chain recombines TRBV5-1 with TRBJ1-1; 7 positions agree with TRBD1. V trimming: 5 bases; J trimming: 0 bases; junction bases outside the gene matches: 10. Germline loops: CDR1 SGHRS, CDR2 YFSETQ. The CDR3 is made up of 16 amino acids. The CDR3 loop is CASRRGIQGLNTEAFF. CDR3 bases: TGCGCCAGCAGAAGGGGGATACAGGGGTTGAACACTGAAGCTTTCTTT.

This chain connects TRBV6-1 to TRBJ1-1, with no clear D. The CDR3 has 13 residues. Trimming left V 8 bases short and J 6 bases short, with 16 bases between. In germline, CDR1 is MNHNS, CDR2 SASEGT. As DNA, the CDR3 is TGTGCCAGCTATGTGAGGTACGACCCTGAAGCTTTCTTT. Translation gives CASYVRYDPEAFF.

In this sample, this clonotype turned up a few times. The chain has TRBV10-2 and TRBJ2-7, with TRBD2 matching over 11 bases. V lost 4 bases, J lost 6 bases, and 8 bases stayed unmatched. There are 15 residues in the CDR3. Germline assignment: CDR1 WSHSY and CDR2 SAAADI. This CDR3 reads CASSVDLAGGGEQYF. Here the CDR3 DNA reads TGCGCCAGCAGTGTAGACCTAGCGGGAGGAGGCGAGCAGTACTTC.

The chain's CDR3 is CASSIDRANEKLFF. The CDR3 coding sequence is TGTGCCAGTAGTATAGATCGGGCTAATGAAAAACTGTTTTTT. The rearrangement joins TRBV19 to TRBJ1-4; no definite D call. This CDR3 region has 14 residues. Germline V gene data show CDR1 as LNHDA and CDR2 as SQIVND (reference sequence). V was clipped by 0 bases and J by 3 bases, with 5 bases between them.

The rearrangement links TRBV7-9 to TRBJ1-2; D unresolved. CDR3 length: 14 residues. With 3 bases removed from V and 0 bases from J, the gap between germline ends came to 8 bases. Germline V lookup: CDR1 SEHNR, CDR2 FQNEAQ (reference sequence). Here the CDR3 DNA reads TGTGCCAGCAGCTTCAGCGGACCTAACTATGGCTACACCTTC. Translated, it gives CASSFSGPNYGYTF.